This TCR beta chain is from a study of radiation and T cells in renal cell carcinoma. At the level of the study: Nephrectomy followed 15 Gy stereotactic body radiation by 4 weeks.

With 5 bases removed from V and 2 bases from J, the gap between germline ends came to 14 bases. Germline lookup yields CDR1 SGHTA and CDR2 FQGTGA. CDR3 length equals 15 residues. Study-level points and caveats: Baseline intratumoral clonotype presence is unknown without pretreatment biopsies.

Sequencing was performed with immunoSEQ multiplex PCR; in TCRdb, only in-frame clones are kept and a portion is missing. The sample has roughly 120,000 clones, roughly 80% seen once. This clone was seen once. Its specificity is not known. Time point here: baseline pretreatment blood. Documented treatment: 15 Gy SBRT to primary tumor, nephrectomy 4 weeks later. Radiation-treated patients gave blood at baseline, week 2 and week 4. This renal cell carcinoma was of the clear cell type. Sequencing used blood, obtained from a patient whose treatment included radiotherapy and nephrectomy. The chain links TRBV7-3 to TRBJ2-3, with D possibly called TRBD1 or TRBD2 (6 bases each). The sequence came from an older woman with renal cell carcinoma. The CDR3 DNA reads as TGTGCCAGCAGCGCCGTGGGGGGCTCCACAGATACGCAGTATTTT. Translated: CASSAVGGSTDTQYF.